This T cell receptor (beta chain) stems from a study of monozygotic twins with inflammatory bowel disease. Study-wide results and caveats: Lower TCRbeta diversity (inverse Simpson) was seen in IBD patients than in healthy co-twins. No distinction between different T cell subtypes was possible.

A word on this clonotype: Its cognate antigen is unknown.

CDR3 length equals 17 residues. CDR1 is SGHRS and CDR2 is YFSETQ in the germline V gene. Reanalyzing the 5' RACE reads, TCRdb keeps one entry per CDR3 protein, without DNA. This listing includes some 210,000 distinct CDR3 sequences. The rearrangement links TRBV5-1 to TRBJ2-5; TCRdb outputs TRBD2, but without DNA this stays unchecked. Sequencing was performed on blood. This receptor was obtained from a human donor with ulcerative colitis or Crohn's disease, or a healthy co-twin of an affected twin (not recorded which). The CDR3 region is CASSLAPGSFGGETQYF. Full variable domain (remainder filled in from reference TRBV5-1 and TRBJ2-5): KAGVTQTPRYLIKTRGQQVTLSCSPISGHRSVSWYQQTPGQGLQFLFEYFSETQRNKGNFPGRFSGRQFSNSRSEMNVSTLELGDSALYLCASSLAPGSFGGETQYFGPGTRLLVL.